What follows are 19 T cell receptor beta chains derived from one specimen sequenced in a study of blood T cell repertoires in COVID-19 (dated by TCRdb to the early 2020s). Library preparation was by the immunoSEQ multiplex PCR assay. This is the immuneACCESS table as TCRdb keeps it, with only in-frame sequences that have V and J called. A part of the clones is gone; compared with another copy, unresolved V genes explain less than half, and the rest is unexplained. The sample table records 200,000 to 250,000 clones; 83% of these occur just once. 3.6% of the sample is held by the ten biggest clonotypes. The sequencing input was PBMCs or T cells enriched from blood (not recorded which). The receptors come from a middle-aged woman who had been exposed to COVID-19.

The rearrangement links TRBV19 to TRBJ2-2, with D possibly TRBD2 on 5 matching bases. Looked up from germline, CDR1 is LNHDA and CDR2 is SQIVND (reference sequence). V lost 4 bases and J 7 bases, leaving 10 bases between the germline ends. This CDR3 has 13 amino acids. Here the CDR3 reads CASSSQRGGELFF. CDR3 sequence (DNA): TGTGCCAGTAGTAGCCAACGGGGCGGGGAGCTGTTTTTT.

This chain joins TRBV7-2 and TRBJ2-7, with D possibly TRBD1 on 6 matching bases. Germline loops: CDR1 SGHTA, CDR2 FQGNSA. The CDR3 contains 15 residues. Between the trimmed V and J ends, which lost 5 bases and 2 bases, there was a span of 16 bases. The CDR3 coding sequence is TGTGCCAGCAGCCAGGCAGCAGGGGATACCTACGAGCAGTACTTC. It is translated as CASSQAAGDTYEQYF.

The chain combines TRBV10-3 with TRBJ1-2; 10 bases align to TRBD1. The ends lost 6 bases at V and 0 bases at J; junction bases unmatched: 10. The CDR3 is 17 amino acids. Germline CDR1 ENHRY, CDR2 SYGVKD. DNA for the CDR3: TGTGCCATCAGGGACCGGGACAGGGGATTAGCTAACTATGGCTACACCTTC. It codes for CAIRDRDRGLANYGYTF.

This clone was found once. This chain uses TRBV6-5 with TRBJ1-2; 12 bases agree with TRBD1. Germline trimming cut 0 bases from V and 7 bases from J; bases unmatched to any gene: 3. From germline, CDR1 is MNHEY and CDR2 SVGAGI. This CDR3 spans 15 amino acids. DNA for the CDR3: TGTGCCAGCAGTTACTCCGGGACAGGGGGCGTTGGCTACACCTTC. Protein product: CASSYSGTGGVGYTF.

The V gene is TRBV5-1, the J gene TRBJ2-1, with 13 nucleotides matching TRBD2. CDR1 and CDR2 from the germline V gene are SGHRS and YFSETQ. The CDR3 length is 18 residues. Unmatched junction bases numbered 7, after V lost 4 bases and J lost 0 bases. The CDR3 nucleotides read TGCGCCAGCAGCGGGACTAGCGGGGTGTCCGCCTCCTACAATGAGCAGTTCTTC. Translation gives CASSGTSGVSASYNEQFF.

This clone was observed a few times. The V call is TRBV14, the J call TRBJ2-7; 7 nucleotides align to TRBD1. The CDR3 is 15 amino acids. V lost 6 bases to trimming and J lost 0 bases; unmatched junction nucleotides: 8. Germline loops: CDR1 SGHDN, CDR2 FVKESK. The CDR3 sequence is CASRRDSSSSYEQYF. CDR3 nucleotides: TGTGCCAGCAGGAGGGACAGCTCGTCCTCCTACGAGCAGTACTTC.

The chain joins TRBV19 to TRBJ1-4; no reliable D call. Germline CDR1 is LNHDA and CDR2 is SQIVND (reference sequence). Trimming stripped 3 bases from V and 6 bases from J, with 11 bases between. The CDR3 length is 14 residues. CDR3 residues: CASSIQDWDEKLFF. The CDR3 DNA reads TGTGCCAGTAGTATCCAGGACTGGGATGAAAAACTGTTTTTT.

Within the sample, this clone is large (0.1 to 1%). This chain connects TRBV19 to TRBJ2-1, with 7 bases matching TRBD2. CDR3 size: 12 residues. Losses at the gene ends were 6 bases for V and 6 bases for J; bases not matched to a gene: 2. Germline V gene lookup returns CDR1 LNHDA and CDR2 SQIVND (reference sequence). CDR3 loop: CASRAGPNEQFF. CDR3 DNA: TGTGCCAGTAGAGCGGGACCCAATGAGCAGTTCTTC.

CDR3 amino acids: CAWSLASGGGTDTQYF. The DNA of the CDR3 is TGTGCCTGGAGTTTGGCTAGCGGGGGGGGCACAGATACGCAGTATTTT. The rearrangement joins TRBV30 to TRBJ2-3; 12 bases are a match to TRBD2. The CDR3 runs to 16 residues. Germline CDR1 and CDR2: GTSNPN and SVGIG (reference sequence). V shed 2 bases and J 1 base; nucleotides not matched to a gene: 4.

The gene calls are TRBV4-2 and TRBJ2-7; D is unclear. The V end was cut by 4 bases, the J end by 4 bases, with 17 bases between. The CDR3 covers 15 residues. Germline-derived CDR1 and CDR2 are LGHNA and YNFKEQ. The chain's CDR3 is CASSRNSGDTYEQYF. For the CDR3, the DNA is TGTGCCAGCAGCCGGAACTCGGGTGATACTTACGAGCAGTACTTC.

The chain is built from TRBV4-1 and TRBJ1-4; the match to TRBD1 covers 8 bases. CDR1 MGHRA and CDR2 YSYEKL come from the germline V gene. Trimming took 3 bases from V and 4 from J; bases not matched to a gene: 10. The length of the CDR3 is 17 residues. CDR3 protein: CASSQGRTGIDNEKLFF. In DNA, the CDR3 is TGCGCCAGCAGCCAGGGCCGGACAGGGATCGATAATGAAAAACTGTTTTTT.

The rearrangement joins TRBV9 to TRBJ1-4; D is perhaps TRBD1 (5 bases). Trimming cost V 0 bases and J 7 bases, with 10 bases left between them. The CDR3 extends over 14 amino acids. The germline V gene has CDR1 SGDLS and CDR2 YYNGEE. The DNA of the CDR3 is TGTGCCAGCAGCGTAGGGCAGGGCAGTGAAAAACTGTTTTTT. This sequence encodes CASSVGQGSEKLFF.

With regard to this clone: Relative to the germline gene, one junction end is altered; a read error may explain this. The chain joins TRBV5-5 to TRBJ1-6, with D unresolved. This CDR3 comprises 13 residues. Per germline, CDR1 SGHKS and CDR2 YYEKEE (reference sequence). The CDR3: CASSLGLTSLNDF. The CDR3 nucleotides read TGTGCCAGCAGCTTGGGTCTGACATCCCTTAATGACTTT.

The V call is TRBV28, the J call TRBJ1-2; D gene ambiguous. The CDR3 length is 14 residues. In germline, CDR1 is MDHEN, CDR2 SYDVKM. Trimming removed 1 base from V and 2 bases from J, with 8 bases in between. CDR3 region: CASSLSLNNYGYTF. For the CDR3, the DNA is TGTGCCAGCAGTTTATCTCTAAACAACTATGGCTACACCTTC.

V usage is TRBV3-1 (or the pseudogene TRBV3-2) and J usage is TRBJ1-2; no clear D gene. Trimming removed 2 bases at V and 5 bases at J, with 12 bases between. The CDR3 length is 14 residues. Germline V gene sequence: CDR1 LGHDT, CDR2 YNNKEL (reference sequence). CDR3 coding DNA: TGTGCCAGCAGCCAACAAAGCCAAGTTTATGGCTACACCTTC. It specifies CASSQQSQVYGYTF.

The chain recombines TRBV29-1 with TRBJ2-3, with 8 bases matching TRBD1. The CDR3 is made up of 14 amino acids. J gave up 1 base and V 7 bases, and 7 bases lay outside the gene matches. Per germline, CDR1 SQVTM and CDR2 ANQGSEA. This CDR3 is CSALDRARTDTQYF. In DNA, the CDR3 is TGCAGCGCCTTGGACAGGGCCCGCACAGATACGCAGTATTTT.

The CDR3 DNA reads TGTGCCAGCAGTTCCCTCGGGAACACTGAAGCTTTCTTT. Protein product: CASSSLGNTEAFF. The J gene is TRBJ1-1, the V gene TRBV12-3 or TRBV12-4; D is unresolved. V was pared by 4 bases and J by 1 base, with 7 bases between. The CDR3 sequence is 13 residues long.

This sequence joins TRBV2 and TRBJ1-2; D gene unclear. CDR1 and CDR2 from the germline V gene are SNHLY and FYNNEI. There are 12 residues in the CDR3. V was trimmed by 4 bases and J by 8 bases, leaving 11 bases between them. In DNA, the CDR3 is TGTGCCAGCAGTGGAGGCTCCTGGGGCTACACCTTC. It yields the protein CASSGGSWGYTF.

The chain recombines TRBV19 with TRBJ2-7, with TRBD1 matching over 9 bases. V was pared by 6 bases and J by 9 bases, with 6 bases of the junction left unmatched. The length of the CDR3 is 12 residues. Per the germline V gene, CDR1 is LNHDA and CDR2 is SQIVND (reference sequence). This CDR3 is CASRDRGLGQYF. CDR3 sequence (DNA): TGTGCCAGTAGGGACAGGGGTCTTGGGCAGTACTTC.